The 5 T cell receptor beta chains below all came from one sample that was sequenced in a study of T cell repertoires in cytomegalovirus infection. These receptors lack a known antigen. TCRdb independently ran MiXCR on the reads; one entry per CDR3 protein. The sample has roughly 990,000 distinct CDR3 sequences; around 29% are singletons. Here the sequenced sample was cultured CD8+ T cells from PBMCs, taken from culture after CMV antigen stimulation. These receptor sequences come from a human donor in good health (CMV status not recorded). Some clones in this sample may be carry-over from other donors' samples.

This clonotype occurred a few times. The chain carries TRBV19 and TRBJ2-3; 8 bases are a match to TRBD1. The CDR3 length is 14 residues. CDR1 is LNHDA, CDR2 SQIVND, per germline (reference sequence). V lost 7 bases to trimming and J lost 6 bases; unmatched junction nucleotides: 9. The CDR3 sequence is CASIGQGARDTQYF. The CDR3 nucleotides are TGTGCCAGTATTGGTCAGGGGGCTCGGGATACGCAGTATTTT.

A few counts support this clonotype. The J gene is TRBJ1-2, the V gene TRBV6-1; TRBD1 matches at 7 bases. The trim removed 5 bases at V and 0 bases at J, leaving 9 bases unmatched. This CDR3 spans 16 amino acids. Germline CDR1 reads MNHNS; CDR2 reads SASEGT. The CDR3 nucleotides are TGTGCCAGCAGTTCACGGACAGGCCACTCTAACTATGGCTACACCTTC. Its translation is CASSSRTGHSNYGYTF.

This clonotype was detected a few times. V is TRBV7-9 and J is TRBJ2-3; D not certain. Trimming pared 4 bases from V and 0 bases from J, leaving 14 bases between. Germline V gene data show CDR1 as SEHNR and CDR2 as FQNEAQ (reference sequence). The CDR3 totals 16 residues. This chain's CDR3 is CASSWANYPSTDTQYF. CDR3 DNA sequence: TGTGCCAGCAGCTGGGCAAACTACCCTAGCACAGATACGCAGTATTTT.

V usage is TRBV6-1 and J usage is TRBJ2-5; unclear D gene. The CDR3 loop spans 13 amino acids. Germline CDR1 and CDR2: MNHNS and SASEGT. V lost 0 bases and J lost 1, with 3 bases in between. CDR3 sequence reads: CASSEASQETQYF. The CDR3 nucleotides are TGTGCCAGCAGTGAAGCCTCCCAAGAGACCCAGTACTTC.

This clonotype was detected many times. This chain uses TRBV27 with TRBJ2-3; D is unclear. CDR1 MNHEY and CDR2 SMNVEV come from the germline V gene (reference sequence). Trimming shortened V by 2 bases and J by 4 bases, and 7 bases separated the two germline ends. CDR3 size: 13 residues. Here the CDR3 reads CASSLLRADTQYF. CDR3 DNA: TGTGCCAGCAGTTTACTAAGGGCAGATACGCAGTATTTT.